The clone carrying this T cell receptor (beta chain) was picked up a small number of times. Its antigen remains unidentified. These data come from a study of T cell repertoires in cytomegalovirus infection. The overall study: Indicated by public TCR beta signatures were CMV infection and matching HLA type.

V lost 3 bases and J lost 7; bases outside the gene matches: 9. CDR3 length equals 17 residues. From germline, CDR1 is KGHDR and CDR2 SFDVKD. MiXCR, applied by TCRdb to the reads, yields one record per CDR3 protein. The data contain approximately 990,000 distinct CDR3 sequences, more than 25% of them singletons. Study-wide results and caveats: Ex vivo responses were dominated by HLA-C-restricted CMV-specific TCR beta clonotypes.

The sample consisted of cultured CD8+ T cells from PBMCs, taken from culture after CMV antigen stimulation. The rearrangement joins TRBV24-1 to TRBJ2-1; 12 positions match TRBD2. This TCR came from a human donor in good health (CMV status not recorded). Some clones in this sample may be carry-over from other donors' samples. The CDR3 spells CATSDPRTSGARNEQFF. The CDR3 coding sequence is TGTGCCACCAGTGATCCGAGGACTAGCGGGGCGCGAAATGAGCAGTTCTTC.